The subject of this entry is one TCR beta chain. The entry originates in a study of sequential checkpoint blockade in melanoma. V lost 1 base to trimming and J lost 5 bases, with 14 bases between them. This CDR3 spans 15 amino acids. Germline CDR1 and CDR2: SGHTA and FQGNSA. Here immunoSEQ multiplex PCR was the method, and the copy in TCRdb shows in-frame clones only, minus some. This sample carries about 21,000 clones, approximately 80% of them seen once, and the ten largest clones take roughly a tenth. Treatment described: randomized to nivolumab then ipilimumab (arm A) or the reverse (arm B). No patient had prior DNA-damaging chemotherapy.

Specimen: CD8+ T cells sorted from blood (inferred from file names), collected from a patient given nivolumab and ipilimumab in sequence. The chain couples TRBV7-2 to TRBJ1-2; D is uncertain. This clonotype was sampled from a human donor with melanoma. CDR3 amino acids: CASSLGADSSYGYTF. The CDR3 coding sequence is TGTGCCAGCAGCTTAGGCGCTGATTCTTCGTATGGCTACACCTTC.